A single T cell receptor (beta chain) is shown here with its context. These data are taken from a study of T cell changes during pregnancy in multiple sclerosis. The CDR3 consists of 15 residues. V lost 8 bases to trimming and J lost 0 bases, with 16 bases between them. CDR1 and CDR2 from the germline V gene are SEHNR and FQNEAQ (reference sequence). The repertoire was sequenced with immunoSEQ multiplex PCR; TCRdb's copy has only in-frame clones and lacks some. Of tens of thousands of clones in the sample, about nine tenths are singletons; the top ten hold about 10%. The chain recombines TRBV7-9 with TRBJ2-5; no firm D call. This TCR derives from a female donor with multiple sclerosis, enrolled in a pregnancy study. This specimen consisted of CD8+ T cells from peripheral blood mononuclear cells, obtained before pregnancy. Here the CDR3 reads CASLDGSADQETQYF. CDR3 nucleotides: TGTGCCAGCTTAGACGGAAGTGCGGACCAAGAGACCCAGTACTTC.